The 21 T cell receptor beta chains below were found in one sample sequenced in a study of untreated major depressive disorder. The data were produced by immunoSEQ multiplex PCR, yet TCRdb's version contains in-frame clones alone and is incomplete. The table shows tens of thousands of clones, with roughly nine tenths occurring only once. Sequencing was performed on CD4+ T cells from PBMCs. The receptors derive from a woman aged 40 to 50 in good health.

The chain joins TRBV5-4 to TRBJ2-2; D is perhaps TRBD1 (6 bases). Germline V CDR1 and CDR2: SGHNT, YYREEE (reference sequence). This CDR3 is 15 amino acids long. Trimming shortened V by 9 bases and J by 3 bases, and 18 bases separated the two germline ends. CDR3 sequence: CATKRTGLDTGELFF. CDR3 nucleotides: TGTGCCACCAAGAGAACAGGGCTGGACACCGGGGAGCTGTTTTTT.

This CDR3 is CASSSTTSGRAYEQYF. The CDR3 DNA is TGTGCCAGCAGCAGCACGACTAGCGGGAGGGCCTACGAGCAGTACTTC. The genes are TRBV7-2 and TRBJ2-7; 14 positions agree with TRBD2. V lost 5 bases and J lost 2; bases outside the gene matches: 5. Germline CDR1 SGHTA, CDR2 FQGNSA. The CDR3 is made up of 16 amino acids. Together with reference TRBV7-2 and TRBJ2-7, the CDR3 gives the full variable domain: GAGVSQSPSNKVTEKGKDVELRCDPISGHTALYWYRQSLGQGLEFLIYFQGNSAPDKSGLPSDRFSAERTGGSVSTLTIQRTQQEDSAVYLCASSSTTSGRAYEQYFGPGTRLTVT.

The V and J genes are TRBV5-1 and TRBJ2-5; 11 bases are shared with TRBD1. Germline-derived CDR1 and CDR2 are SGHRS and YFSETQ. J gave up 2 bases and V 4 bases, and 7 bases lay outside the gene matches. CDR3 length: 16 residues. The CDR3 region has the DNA TGCGCCAGCAGCCCCGGGACAGGGGGATCGCAAGAGACCCAGTACTTC. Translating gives CASSPGTGGSQETQYF.

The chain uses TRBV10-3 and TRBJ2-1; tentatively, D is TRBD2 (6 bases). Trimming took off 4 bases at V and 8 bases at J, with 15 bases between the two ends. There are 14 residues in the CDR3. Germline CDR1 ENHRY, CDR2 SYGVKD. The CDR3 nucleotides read TGTGCCATCAGTGGCGGGGAGCTTTCTTATGAGCAGTTCTTC. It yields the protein CAISGGELSYEQFF.

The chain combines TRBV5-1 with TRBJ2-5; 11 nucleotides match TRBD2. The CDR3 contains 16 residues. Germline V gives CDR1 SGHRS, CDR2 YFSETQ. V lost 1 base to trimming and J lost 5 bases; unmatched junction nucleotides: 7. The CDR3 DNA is TGCGCCAGCAGCTTGCGGACTAGCGGGCCGGGGGAGACCCAGTACTTC. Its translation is CASSLRTSGPGETQYF.

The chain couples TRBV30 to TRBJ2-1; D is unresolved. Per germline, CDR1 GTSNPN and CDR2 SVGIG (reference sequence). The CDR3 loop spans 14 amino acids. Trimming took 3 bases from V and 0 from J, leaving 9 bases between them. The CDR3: CAWRLASSYNEQFF. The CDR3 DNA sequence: TGTGCCTGGAGATTGGCTAGCTCCTACAATGAGCAGTTCTTC.

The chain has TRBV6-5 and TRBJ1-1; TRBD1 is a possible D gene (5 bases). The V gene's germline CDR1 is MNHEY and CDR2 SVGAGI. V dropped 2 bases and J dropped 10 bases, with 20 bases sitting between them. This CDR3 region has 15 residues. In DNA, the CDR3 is TGTGCCAGCAGTTACGTATCCCAACAAGTGGGGGGAGCTTTCTTT. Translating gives CASSYVSQQVGGAFF.

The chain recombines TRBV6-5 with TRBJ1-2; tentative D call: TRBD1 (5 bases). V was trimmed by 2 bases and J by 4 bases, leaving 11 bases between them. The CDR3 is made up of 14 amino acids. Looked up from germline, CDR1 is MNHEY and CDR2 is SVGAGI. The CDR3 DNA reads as TGTGCCAGCAGTTACGTGGGGGACTTCTATGGCTACACCTTC. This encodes CASSYVGDFYGYTF.

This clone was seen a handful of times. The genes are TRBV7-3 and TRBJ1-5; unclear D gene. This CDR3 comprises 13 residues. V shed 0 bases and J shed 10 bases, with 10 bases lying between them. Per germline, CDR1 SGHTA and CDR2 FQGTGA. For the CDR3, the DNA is TGTGCCAGCAGCTTAACGCGGGAGGAACCCCAGCATTTT. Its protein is CASSLTREEPQHF.

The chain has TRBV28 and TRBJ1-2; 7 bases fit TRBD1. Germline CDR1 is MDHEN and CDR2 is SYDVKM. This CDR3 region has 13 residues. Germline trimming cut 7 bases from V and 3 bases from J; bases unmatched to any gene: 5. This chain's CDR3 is CASNDRDDYGYTF. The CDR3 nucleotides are TGTGCCAGCAACGACAGGGACGACTATGGCTACACCTTC.

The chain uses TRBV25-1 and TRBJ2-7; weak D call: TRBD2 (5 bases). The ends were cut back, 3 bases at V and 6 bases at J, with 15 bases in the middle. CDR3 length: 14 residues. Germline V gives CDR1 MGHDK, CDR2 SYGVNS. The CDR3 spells CASSEVGVAGEQYF. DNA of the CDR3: TGTGCCAGCAGTGAGGTGGGAGTGGCTGGCGAGCAGTACTTC.

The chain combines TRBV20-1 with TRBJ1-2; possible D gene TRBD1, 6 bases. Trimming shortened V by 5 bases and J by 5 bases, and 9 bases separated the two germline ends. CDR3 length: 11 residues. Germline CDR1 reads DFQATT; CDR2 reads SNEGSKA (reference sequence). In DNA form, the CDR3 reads TGCAGTGCTGAAAGGGGGTATGGCTACACCTTC. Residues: CSAERGYGYTF.

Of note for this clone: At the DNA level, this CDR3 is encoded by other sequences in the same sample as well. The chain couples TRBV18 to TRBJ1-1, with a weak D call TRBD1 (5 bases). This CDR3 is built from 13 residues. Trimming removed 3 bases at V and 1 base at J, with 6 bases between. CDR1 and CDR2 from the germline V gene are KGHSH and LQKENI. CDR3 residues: CASSPQGNTEAFF. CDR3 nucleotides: TGTGCCAGCTCACCTCAGGGGAACACTGAAGCTTTCTTT.

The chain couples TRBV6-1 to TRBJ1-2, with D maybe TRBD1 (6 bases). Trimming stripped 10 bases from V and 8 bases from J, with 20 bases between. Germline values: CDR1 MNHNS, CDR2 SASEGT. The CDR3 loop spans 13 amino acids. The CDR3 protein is CATIGQNIAGYTF. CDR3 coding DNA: TGTGCCACGATAGGACAGAACATCGCGGGCTACACCTTC.

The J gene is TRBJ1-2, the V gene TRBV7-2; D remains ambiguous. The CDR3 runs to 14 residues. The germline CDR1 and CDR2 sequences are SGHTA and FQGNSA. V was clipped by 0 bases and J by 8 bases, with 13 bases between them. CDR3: CASSLAARFQGYTF. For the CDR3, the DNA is TGTGCCAGCAGCTTAGCGGCCAGGTTTCAGGGCTACACCTTC.

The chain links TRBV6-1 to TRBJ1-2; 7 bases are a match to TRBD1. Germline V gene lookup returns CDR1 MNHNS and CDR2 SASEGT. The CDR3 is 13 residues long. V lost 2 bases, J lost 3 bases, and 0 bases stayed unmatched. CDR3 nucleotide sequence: TGTGCCAGCAGTGAACAGGGGGACTATGGCTACACCTTC. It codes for CASSEQGDYGYTF.

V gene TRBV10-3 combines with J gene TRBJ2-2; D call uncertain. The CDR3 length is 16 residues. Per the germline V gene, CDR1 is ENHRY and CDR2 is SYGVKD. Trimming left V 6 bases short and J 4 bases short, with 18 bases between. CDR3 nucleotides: TGTGCCATCAGCCCGAGCCAAATCATGCCCACCGGGGAGCTGTTTTTT. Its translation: CAISPSQIMPTGELFF.

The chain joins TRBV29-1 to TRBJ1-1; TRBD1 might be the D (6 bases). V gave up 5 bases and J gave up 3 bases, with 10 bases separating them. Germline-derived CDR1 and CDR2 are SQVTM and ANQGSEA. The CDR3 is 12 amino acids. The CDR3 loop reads CSVTGLYTEAFF. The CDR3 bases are TGCAGCGTTACAGGGTTGTACACTGAAGCTTTCTTT.

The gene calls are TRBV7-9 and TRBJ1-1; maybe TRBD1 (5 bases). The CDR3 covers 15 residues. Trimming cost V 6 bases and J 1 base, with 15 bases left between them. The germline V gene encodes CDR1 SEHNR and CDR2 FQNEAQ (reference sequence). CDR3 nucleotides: TGTGCCAGCAGTCGACAAGGAACAGGGAACACTGAAGCTTTCTTT. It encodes CASSRQGTGNTEAFF.

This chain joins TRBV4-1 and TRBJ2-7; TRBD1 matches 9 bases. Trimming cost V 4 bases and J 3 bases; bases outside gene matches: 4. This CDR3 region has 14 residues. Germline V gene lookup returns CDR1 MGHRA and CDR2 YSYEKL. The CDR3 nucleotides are TGCGCCAGCAGCCCCCGACAGGGGGACTACGAGCAGTACTTC. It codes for CASSPRQGDYEQYF.

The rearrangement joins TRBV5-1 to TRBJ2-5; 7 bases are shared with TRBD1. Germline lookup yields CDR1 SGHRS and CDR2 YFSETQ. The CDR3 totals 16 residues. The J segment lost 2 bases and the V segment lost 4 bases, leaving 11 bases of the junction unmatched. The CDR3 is CASSTGTVLSQETQYF. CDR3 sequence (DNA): TGCGCCAGCAGCACCGGGACAGTCCTGTCACAAGAGACCCAGTACTTC.